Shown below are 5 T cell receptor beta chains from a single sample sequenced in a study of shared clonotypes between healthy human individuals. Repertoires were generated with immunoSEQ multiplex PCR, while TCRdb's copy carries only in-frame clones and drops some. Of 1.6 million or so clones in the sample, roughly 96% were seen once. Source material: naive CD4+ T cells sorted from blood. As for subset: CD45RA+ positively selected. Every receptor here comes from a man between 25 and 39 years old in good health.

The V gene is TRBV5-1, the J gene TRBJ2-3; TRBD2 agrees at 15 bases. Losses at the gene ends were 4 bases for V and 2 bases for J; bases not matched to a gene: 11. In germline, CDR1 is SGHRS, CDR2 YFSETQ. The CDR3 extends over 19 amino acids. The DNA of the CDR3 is TGCGCCAGCAGCCTGTCCCCGGGACTAGCGGGAGGTTACACAGATACGCAGTATTTT. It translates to CASSLSPGLAGGYTDTQYF.

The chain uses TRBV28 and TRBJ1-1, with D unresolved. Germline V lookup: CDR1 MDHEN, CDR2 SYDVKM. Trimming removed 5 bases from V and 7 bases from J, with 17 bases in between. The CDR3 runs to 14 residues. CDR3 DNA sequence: TGTGCCAGCAGTATTAATGCGGTTGCTAATGAAGCTTTCTTT. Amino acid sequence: CASSINAVANEAFF.

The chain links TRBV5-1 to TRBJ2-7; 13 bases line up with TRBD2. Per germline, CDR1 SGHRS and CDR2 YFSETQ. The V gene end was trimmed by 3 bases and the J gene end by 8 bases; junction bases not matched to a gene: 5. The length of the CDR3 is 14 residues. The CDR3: CASSSGTSGTQQYF. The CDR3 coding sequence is TGCGCCAGCAGCTCCGGGACTAGCGGGACCCAGCAGTACTTC.

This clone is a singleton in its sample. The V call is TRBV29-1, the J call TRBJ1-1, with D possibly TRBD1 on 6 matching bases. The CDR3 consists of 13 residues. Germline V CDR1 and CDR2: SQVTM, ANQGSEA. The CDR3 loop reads CSGTPDMNTEAFF. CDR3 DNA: TGCTCCGGGACACCAGATATGAACACTGAAGCTTTCTTT.

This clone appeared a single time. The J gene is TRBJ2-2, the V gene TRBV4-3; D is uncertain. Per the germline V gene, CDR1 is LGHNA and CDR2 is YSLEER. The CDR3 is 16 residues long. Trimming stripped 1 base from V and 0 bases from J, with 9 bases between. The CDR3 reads CASSQAPGPNTGELFF. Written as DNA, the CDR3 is TGCGCCAGCAGCCAAGCTCCAGGCCCGAACACCGGGGAGCTGTTTTTT.